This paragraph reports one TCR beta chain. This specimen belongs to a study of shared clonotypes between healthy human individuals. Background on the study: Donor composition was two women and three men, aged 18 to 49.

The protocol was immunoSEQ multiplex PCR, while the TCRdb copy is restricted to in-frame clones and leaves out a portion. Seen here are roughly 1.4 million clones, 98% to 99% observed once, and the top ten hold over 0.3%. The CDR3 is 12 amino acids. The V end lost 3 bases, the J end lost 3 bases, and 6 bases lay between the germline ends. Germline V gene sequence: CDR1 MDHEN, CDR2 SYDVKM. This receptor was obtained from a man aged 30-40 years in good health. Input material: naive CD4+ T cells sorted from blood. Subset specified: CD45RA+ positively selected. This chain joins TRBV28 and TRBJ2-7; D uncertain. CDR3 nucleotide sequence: TGTGCCAGCAGTTTGCAGTACTACGAGCAGTACTTC. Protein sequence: CASSLQYYEQYF.